A selection of T cell receptor beta chains follows, all from one sample in a study of blood T cell repertoires in COVID-19. The data were produced by immunoSEQ multiplex PCR, yet TCRdb's version contains in-frame clones alone and is incomplete. The table records 150,000 to 200,000 clones, about 88% of them present only once. The sample comprised peripheral blood. The source is a man aged 55-75 years with acute or convalescent COVID-19. Both conserved end residues are part of each CDR3. The D gene is left open where the match is weak. Size is stated for part of the rows, as once, few or many counts, or as a class when the clone is expanded.

clone_size,d_call,v_call,j_call,cdr3_aa,cdr3_nt
.,.,TRBV6-1,TRBJ1-2,CASSDGSGYGYTF,TGTGCCAGCAGTGACGGCAGCGGCTATGGCTACACCTTC
.,.,TRBV28,TRBJ1-3,CASDSSGGGNTIYF,TGTGCCAGCGACAGCTCGGGTGGGGGAAACACCATATATTTT
few,TRBD2,TRBV15,TRBJ2-7,CATSRVGAGGAYEQYF,TGTGCCACCAGCAGAGTGGGGGCGGGGGGCGCCTACGAGCAGTACTTC
.,.,TRBV9,TRBJ2-1,CASSVLSYNEQFF,TGTGCCAGCAGCGTGCTAAGTTACAATGAGCAGTTCTTC
.,TRBD1,TRBV4-1,TRBJ2-7,CASSQGPPGTGDPLRYF,TGCGCCAGCAGCCAAGGCCCCCCTGGGACAGGGGACCCTCTGCGGTACTTC
.,TRBD2,TRBV20-1,TRBJ2-5,CSASRTSGRIWTQYF,TGCAGTGCTAGTAGGACTAGCGGGAGAATTTGGACCCAGTACTTC
.,.,TRBV5-1,TRBJ2-2,CASRVTGNTGELFF,TGCGCCAGCAGGGTCACGGGAAACACCGGGGAGCTGTTTTTT
few,TRBD1,TRBV28,TRBJ1-3,CASSLWGTGTNSGNTIYF,TGTGCCAGCAGTTTATGGGGGACAGGGACCAACTCTGGAAACACCATATATTTT
.,.,TRBV5-1,TRBJ2-4,CASSLGGIWDIQYF,TGCGCCAGCAGCTTGGGAGGGATATGGGACATTCAGTACTTC
.,.,TRBV6-4,TRBJ1-1,CASSRDMNTEAFF,TGTGCCAGCAGCAGGGACATGAACACTGAAGCTTTCTTT
.,TRBD2,TRBV6-1,TRBJ2-1,CASSGRLAEPYNEQFF,TGTGCCAGCAGTGGAAGACTAGCGGAGCCTTACAATGAGCAGTTCTTC
.,.,TRBV12-3/TRBV12-4,TRBJ1-1,CASSLMGEGAAFF,TGTGCCAGCAGTTTAATGGGAGAGGGCGCAGCTTTCTTT
.,.,TRBV5-4,TRBJ2-7,CASTPWQGSYEQYF,TGTGCCAGCACCCCTTGGCAGGGATCCTACGAGCAGTACTTC
.,.,TRBV19,TRBJ1-1,CASSISLGDTEAFF,TGTGCCAGTAGTATAAGTCTAGGGGACACTGAAGCTTTCTTT
.,.,TRBV5-1,TRBJ1-3,CASSFGGIPSNRGNTIYF,TGCGCCAGCAGCTTCGGGGGAATCCCTTCGAACCGAGGAAACACCATATATTTT
.,TRBD2,TRBV2,TRBJ2-2,CASGSIAGANTGELFF,TGTGCCAGCGGAAGTATAGCGGGGGCGAACACCGGGGAGCTGTTTTTT
.,TRBD2,TRBV27,TRBJ2-1,CASSSLSGRAGNEQFF,TGTGCCAGCAGTTCGCTAAGCGGGAGGGCCGGTAATGAGCAGTTCTTC
few,.,TRBV4-3,TRBJ1-2,CASSQDLGESGYTF,TGCGCCAGCAGCCAAGATTTGGGAGAAAGTGGCTACACCTTC
.,TRBD2,TRBV11-3,TRBJ2-5,CASSRTSKTSGGPETQYF,TGTGCCAGCAGCAGGACCTCGAAGACTAGCGGGGGGCCAGAGACCCAGTACTTC
.,.,TRBV27,TRBJ1-6,CASRQGARNSPLHF,TGTGCCAGCAGGCAGGGCGCTAGGAATTCACCCCTCCACTTT
few,.,TRBV11-3,TRBJ2-3,CASSPPGSTDTQYF,TGTGCCAGCAGCCCCCCCGGGAGCACAGATACGCAGTATTTT
once,.,TRBV6-5,TRBJ1-1,CAGTLAGAGEAFF,TGTGCCGGGACGCTTGCAGGGGCAGGTGAAGCTTTCTTT
.,.,TRBV6-5,TRBJ1-2,CASSPSGAGYGYTF,TGTGCCAGCAGTCCCTCAGGGGCTGGCTATGGCTACACCTTC
.,TRBD1,TRBV12-5,TRBJ1-1,CASGRTEGARAFF,TGTGCTAGTGGCCGTACGGAGGGGGCGCGTGCTTTCTTT
.,.,TRBV5-1,TRBJ2-5,CASSLGPGGETQYF,TGCGCCAGCAGCTTGGGCCCCGGGGGAGAGACCCAGTACTTC
few,TRBD1,TRBV7-2,TRBJ1-2,CASSLAGGAGYTF,TGTGCCAGCAGCTTAGCAGGGGGCGCGGGCTACACCTTC
.,.,TRBV4-1,TRBJ2-5,CASSQVADQETQYF,TGCGCCAGCAGCCAAGTGGCAGATCAAGAGACCCAGTACTTC
.,TRBD2,TRBV20-1,TRBJ2-7,CSASRGGSYEQYF,TGCAGTGCTAGTCGCGGGGGGAGCTACGAGCAGTACTTC
.,.,TRBV6-5,TRBJ2-3,CASSPQGLAGDTQYF,TGTGCCAGCAGTCCTCAGGGACTCGCAGGCGATACGCAGTATTTT
.,TRBD2,TRBV2,TRBJ2-7,CASSSLAGVDEQYF,TGTGCCAGCAGTTCCCTGGCGGGAGTAGACGAGCAGTACTTC
.,TRBD1,TRBV7-2,TRBJ2-2,CASSLVRQGGAGELFF,TGTGCCAGCAGCTTAGTCAGACAGGGTGGGGCCGGGGAGCTGTTTTTT
.,TRBD1,TRBV6-6,TRBJ2-3,CASSDGTGATDTQYF,TGTGCCAGCAGTGACGGGACAGGGGCCACAGATACGCAGTATTTT
once,.,TRBV6-1,TRBJ1-1,CASSEIGGKTEAFF,TGTGCCAGCAGTGAAATCGGGGGAAAGACTGAAGCTTTCTTT
.,.,TRBV7-7,TRBJ2-5,CASSSNSGGRGETQYF,TGTGCCAGCAGCTCTAACTCCGGAGGACGGGGAGAGACCCAGTACTTC
.,TRBD1,TRBV19,TRBJ1-1,CASTPGQGAMGTEAFF,TGTGCCAGTACACCGGGACAGGGGGCGATGGGCACTGAAGCTTTCTTT
.,.,TRBV3-1/TRBV3-2,TRBJ2-3,CASSQDLVTDTQYF,TGTGCCAGCAGCCAAGATCTAGTCACAGATACGCAGTATTTT
.,.,TRBV11-2,TRBJ2-5,CASSLKRLEAGEIKTQYF,TGTGCCAGCAGCTTAAAAAGGTTGGAGGCAGGGGAAATAAAGACCCAGTACTTC
.,.,TRBV9,TRBJ2-2,CASSVVPSGELFF,TGTGCCAGCAGCGTAGTCCCTTCCGGGGAGCTGTTTTTT
.,.,TRBV4-2,TRBJ1-1,CASSQGDTFKVGTEAFF,TGTGCCAGCAGCCAAGGGGACACGTTCAAGGTGGGCACTGAAGCTTTCTTT
.,.,TRBV7-2,TRBJ2-1,CASSPPLVRSNEQFF,TGTGCCAGCAGCCCTCCCCTTGTTAGGAGCAATGAGCAGTTCTTC
.,TRBD2,TRBV24-1,TRBJ2-7,CATSDSRLAGVDEQYF,TGTGCCACCAGTGATTCCCGACTAGCGGGAGTGGACGAGCAGTACTTC
.,.,TRBV19,TRBJ1-1,CASSIDRRGTNTEAFF,TGTGCCAGTAGTATAGATCGCCGGGGGACTAACACTGAAGCTTTCTTT
.,.,TRBV19,TRBJ1-2,CASSIRIGASTRRSYGYTF,TGTGCCAGTAGTATACGTATTGGGGCGAGCACTCGACGGTCATATGGCTACACCTTC
.,TRBD2,TRBV10-2,TRBJ2-1,CASIGSGVSYNEQFF,TGCGCCAGCATTGGAAGCGGGGTCTCCTACAATGAGCAGTTCTTC
.,.,TRBV11-3,TRBJ2-7,CASNPGGNGLAEQYF,TGTGCCAGCAACCCGGGCGGGAATGGTCTCGCCGAGCAGTACTTC
.,TRBD2,TRBV29-1,TRBJ2-1,CSAERTSGAYNEQFF,TGCAGCGCTGAGCGGACTAGCGGGGCCTACAATGAGCAGTTCTTC
.,TRBD1,TRBV7-8,TRBJ1-2,CASSPWGQGGYYGYTF,TGTGCCAGCAGCCCATGGGGACAGGGAGGGTACTATGGCTACACCTTC
.,.,TRBV6-2/TRBV6-3,TRBJ2-1,CASSTLKSHRTPYNEQFF,TGTGCCAGCAGCACCCTTAAATCCCACAGGACACCCTACAATGAGCAGTTCTTC
.,TRBD1,TRBV24-1,TRBJ2-5,CATSVLGQGQETQYF,TGTGCCACCAGTGTCTTGGGACAGGGTCAAGAGACCCAGTACTTC
.,.,TRBV7-3,TRBJ2-5,CASSLGLGETQYF,TGTGCCAGCAGCTTAGGACTTGGTGAGACCCAGTACTTC
.,.,TRBV5-1,TRBJ1-4,CASRGGVQSNEKLFF,TGCGCCAGCAGAGGAGGGGTACAGAGTAATGAAAAACTGTTTTTT
.,.,TRBV5-1,TRBJ1-5,CASSLAGTPISNQPQHF,TGCGCCAGCAGCTTGGCCGGGACACCCATTAGCAATCAGCCCCAGCATTTT
.,TRBD2,TRBV4-3,TRBJ2-2,CASSQDRPGLLNTGELFF,TGCGCCAGCAGCCAAGATCGGCCGGGACTACTGAACACCGGGGAGCTGTTTTTT
.,TRBD2,TRBV19,TRBJ2-1,CASNTPGGLYNEQFF,TGTGCCAGTAATACCCCGGGGGGGCTGTACAATGAGCAGTTCTTC